A single sample gave rise to the 17 T cell receptor beta chains below, sequenced in a study of cytomegalovirus exposure and HLA in healthy donors. This table comes from immunoSEQ multiplex PCR, and its TCRdb copy is limited to in-frame clones, with some not included. The table has about 150,000 clones, about 86% seen once. The sample was PBMCs. The receptors come from a human donor in good health.

This chain uses TRBV27 with TRBJ1-1, with 10 positions matching TRBD1. Germline CDR1 and CDR2: MNHEY and SMNVEV (reference sequence). The CDR3 totals 14 residues. J lost 5 bases, V lost 3 bases, and 3 bases had no gene match. Written as DNA, the CDR3 is TGTGCCAGCAGTTTGGGGACAGGGGAGACTGAAGCTTTCTTT. This codes for CASSLGTGETEAFF.

The genes are TRBV4-1 and TRBJ2-4, with 8 bases fitting TRBD1. CDR3 size: 13 residues. Germline V gene data show CDR1 as MGHRA and CDR2 as YSYEKL. V trimming: 6 bases; J trimming: 5 bases; junction bases outside the gene matches: 3. The chain's CDR3 is CASRGQEENIQYF. CDR3 bases: TGCGCCAGCAGGGGACAGGAGGAAAACATTCAGTACTTC.

This clone was observed a few times. J is TRBJ2-7 and V is TRBV2; TRBD1 might be the D (6 bases). Trimming took off 7 bases at V and 4 bases at J, with 11 bases between the two ends. In germline, CDR1 is SNHLY, CDR2 FYNNEI. The CDR3 sequence is 12 residues long. The CDR3 DNA sequence: TGTGCCAGCACGTCAGGGGTTTACGAGCAGTACTTC. It translates to CASTSGVYEQYF.

This clone was picked up one time. DNA of the CDR3: TGTGCCAGCAACAGGGATAAAGGAAACACCATATATTTT. This sequence encodes CASNRDKGNTIYF. The V call is TRBV2, the J call TRBJ1-3, with TRBD1 as a possible D gene (6 bases). V lost 7 bases and J 4 bases, leaving 11 bases between the germline ends. CDR3 length: 13 amino acids. Germline V gene sequence: CDR1 SNHLY, CDR2 FYNNEI.

The rearrangement links TRBV28 to TRBJ1-5; 7 bases fit TRBD1. Germline assignment: CDR1 MDHEN and CDR2 SYDVKM. V shed 4 bases, J shed 3 bases, and the junction held 6 bases outside the gene matches. The CDR3 consists of 15 residues. In DNA, the CDR3 is TGTGCCAGCAGTTGGACAGGAGCTTACAATCAGCCCCAGCATTTT. Protein product: CASSWTGAYNQPQHF.

CDR3 in DNA: TGTGCCTGGAGTGTAGTGACAGGGGGCGTCAATCAGCCCCAGCATTTT. It encodes CAWSVVTGGVNQPQHF. The chain carries TRBV30 and TRBJ1-5; 10 bases are shared with TRBD1. Germline loops: CDR1 GTSNPN, CDR2 SVGIG (reference sequence). The CDR3 has 16 amino acids. J was trimmed by 3 bases and V by 0 bases; bases with no gene match: 5.

The chain recombines TRBV7-7 with TRBJ2-7; 11 bases fit TRBD1. The CDR3 contains 14 residues. Unmatched junction bases numbered 6, after V lost 5 bases and J lost 6 bases. Germline V gives CDR1 SSHAT, CDR2 FNYEAQ (reference sequence). CDR3 in amino acids: CASSAAGTGGEQYF. CDR3 DNA sequence: TGTGCCAGCAGCGCAGCCGGGACAGGGGGCGAGCAGTACTTC.

V usage is TRBV28 and J usage is TRBJ2-1; 12 bases are a match to TRBD2. Germline V lookup: CDR1 MDHEN, CDR2 SYDVKM. This CDR3 region has 16 residues. The ends lost 4 bases at V and 9 bases at J; junction bases unmatched: 10. The CDR3 DNA sequence: TGTGCCAGCAGTTCCCGACTAGCGGGAGAAGAGGTTGAGCAGTTCTTC. This sequence encodes CASSSRLAGEEVEQFF.

This chain links TRBV5-1 with TRBJ1-2, with no clear D. V was clipped by 4 bases and J by 7 bases, with 20 bases between them. CDR1 SGHRS and CDR2 YFSETQ come from the germline V gene. The CDR3 is 15 amino acids. The chain's CDR3 is CASSPIPDGAVGYTF. DNA of the CDR3: TGCGCCAGCAGCCCTATCCCGGACGGAGCGGTTGGCTACACCTTC.

This clone came up a few times. V gene TRBV6-1 combines with J gene TRBJ2-3, with D perhaps matching TRBD2 (5 bases). The CDR3 covers 15 residues. CDR1 is MNHNS, CDR2 SASEGT, per germline. Trimming took off 4 bases at V and 1 base at J, with 12 bases between the two ends. The CDR3 region is CASSGIGGGTDTQYF. The CDR3 DNA sequence: TGTGCCAGCAGTGGAATTGGAGGAGGCACAGATACGCAGTATTTT.

A single count supports this clone. The chain recombines TRBV4-1 with TRBJ2-7, with 7 bases that match TRBD2. This CDR3 has 16 residues. Germline assignment: CDR1 MGHRA and CDR2 YSYEKL. V dropped 0 bases and J dropped 3; count of bases not matched to a gene: 8. In DNA, the CDR3 is TGCGCCAGCAGCCAAGATCTGGCTAGCGGAAGCTACGAGCAGTACTTC. Translation: CASSQDLASGSYEQYF.

This chain connects TRBV4-1 to TRBJ2-1; D remains ambiguous. V was trimmed by 4 bases and J by 8 bases, leaving 12 bases between them. Germline assignment: CDR1 MGHRA and CDR2 YSYEKL. This CDR3 has 13 amino acids. This CDR3 reads CASSLVRRDEQFF. For the CDR3, the DNA is TGCGCCAGCAGCCTTGTCCGGAGAGATGAGCAGTTCTTC.

This chain uses TRBV6-4 with TRBJ2-1; 9 positions match TRBD1. Unmatched junction bases numbered 5, after V lost 1 base and J lost 4 bases. There are 16 residues in the CDR3. Germline V gives CDR1 MRHNA, CDR2 SNTAGT. The CDR3 region has the DNA TGTGCCAGCAGTGACTTCGGGACAGGGCGGTACAATGAGCAGTTCTTC. It codes for CASSDFGTGRYNEQFF.

This clone was seen a few times. This chain links TRBV27 with TRBJ1-5; no firm D call. The ends were cut back, 3 bases at V and 5 bases at J, with 8 bases in the middle. This CDR3 is built from 13 residues. CDR1 and CDR2 (germline): MNHEY, SMNVEV (reference sequence). The CDR3 sequence is CASSFGGYQPQHF. The CDR3 nucleotides read TGTGCCAGCAGTTTCGGAGGGTATCAGCCCCAGCATTTT.

Points on this clone: The junction does not match germline at one end; this may be a read error. The V gene is TRBV5-4, the J gene TRBJ1-2; possibly TRBD1 for D (5 bases). The CDR3 covers 14 residues. CDR1 is SGHNT, CDR2 YYREEE, per germline (reference sequence). The CDR3 is CASSHGGDIGGYTF. CDR3 nucleotide sequence: TGCGCCAGCAGCCACGGGGGGGATATTGGTGGCTACACCTTC.

This clone showed up just a few times. V gene TRBV5-4 combines with J gene TRBJ2-3; D remains unclear. Germline CDR1 and CDR2: SGHNT and YYREEE (reference sequence). Trimming took off 5 bases at V and 6 bases at J, with 13 bases between the two ends. This CDR3 region has 13 residues. The CDR3 region is CASSTRVGDTQYF. CDR3 nucleotides: TGTGCCAGCAGTACCCGAGTCGGGGATACGCAGTATTTT.

The chain has TRBV19 and TRBJ2-1; 9 positions match TRBD2. There are 13 residues in the CDR3. Germline loops: CDR1 LNHDA, CDR2 SQIVND (reference sequence). V was pared by 6 bases and J by 7 bases, with 4 bases of the junction left unmatched. In DNA form, the CDR3 reads TGTGCCAGTAGCCCGACTAGCGGTAATGAGCAGTTCTTC. Amino acids: CASSPTSGNEQFF.